This is a list of T cell receptor beta chains from one sample in a study of blood T cell repertoires in COVID-19. Clones were read by immunoSEQ multiplex PCR, and TCRdb kept only the in-frame ones, dropping some. The sample contains a few hundred thousand clones, roughly nine tenths of which appear only once. The sequenced sample consisted of PBMCs or T cells enriched from blood (not recorded which). These receptors all stem from a woman aged 40-49 years who had been exposed to COVID-19. CDR3s include the opening cysteine and the closing phenylalanine or tryptophan. Fields, in order: V gene, clone size, D gene, J gene, CDR3 DNA, CDR3 protein. A D gene is named only where the DNA matches it firmly. Clone size is given for some rows only: seen once, a few or many times, or a class if the clone is expanded.

v_gene: TRBV7-3
abundance: NA
d_gene: NA
j_gene: TRBJ1-1
CDR3nt: TGTGCCAGCAGCACCGCCGGGACAAGGAACACTGAAGCTTTCTTT
CDR3aa: CASSTAGTRNTEAFF

v_gene: TRBV5-5
abundance: NA
d_gene: NA
j_gene: TRBJ1-1
CDR3nt: TGTGCCAGCAGCTTGGACTGGAACACTGAAGCTTTCTTT
CDR3aa: CASSLDWNTEAFF

v_gene: TRBV7-9
abundance: NA
d_gene: NA
j_gene: TRBJ2-3
CDR3nt: TGTGCCAGCAGCTTAGCGACAGCCACAGATACGCAGTATTTT
CDR3aa: CASSLATATDTQYF

v_gene: TRBV30
abundance: NA
d_gene: TRBD2
j_gene: TRBJ2-3
CDR3nt: TGTGCCTGGATCCGAAGCGGGAACCACCACACGCAGTATTTT
CDR3aa: CAWIRSGNHHTQYF

v_gene: TRBV12-3/TRBV12-4
abundance: NA
d_gene: NA
j_gene: TRBJ2-4
CDR3nt: TGTGCCAGCAGTTCCAGTGTGAACATTCAGTACTTC
CDR3aa: CASSSSVNIQYF

v_gene: TRBV18
abundance: NA
d_gene: TRBD1
j_gene: TRBJ2-1
CDR3nt: TGTGCCAGCTCAAGGACAGGGGACGGTATCCGGTTCTTC
CDR3aa: CASSRTGDGIRFF

v_gene: TRBV30
abundance: NA
d_gene: TRBD2
j_gene: TRBJ2-3
CDR3nt: TGTGCCTGGAAGGGGATAGCGGGACCAGATACGCAGTATTTT
CDR3aa: CAWKGIAGPDTQYF

v_gene: TRBV24-1
abundance: once
d_gene: NA
j_gene: TRBJ1-2
CDR3nt: TGTGCCACCAGTGTGGACAGCTATGGCTACACCTTC
CDR3aa: CATSVDSYGYTF

v_gene: TRBV19
abundance: NA
d_gene: NA
j_gene: TRBJ2-2
CDR3nt: TGTGCCAGTAGTATCTCGCAGGGGATCGGGGAGCTGTTTTTT
CDR3aa: CASSISQGIGELFF

v_gene: TRBV19
abundance: NA
d_gene: NA
j_gene: TRBJ1-6
CDR3nt: TGTGCCAGTAGTATCCGGGTTTCACCCCTCCACTTT
CDR3aa: CASSIRVSPLHF

v_gene: TRBV7-2
abundance: NA
d_gene: NA
j_gene: TRBJ1-6
CDR3nt: TGTGCCAGCAGCAGGAGTCTGACTCCCACTTCACCCCTCCACTTT
CDR3aa: CASSRSLTPTSPLHF

v_gene: TRBV25-1
abundance: NA
d_gene: TRBD2
j_gene: TRBJ2-3
CDR3nt: TGTGCCAGCAGGGGCAGAGTCATAGGCGGGAGAGGCACAGATACGCAGTATTTT
CDR3aa: CASRGRVIGGRGTDTQYF

v_gene: TRBV19
abundance: NA
d_gene: TRBD2
j_gene: TRBJ2-3
CDR3nt: TGTGCCAGCGACGAGCGGGGGGCTCGAGGTACGCAGTATTTT
CDR3aa: CASDERGARGTQYF

v_gene: TRBV18
abundance: few
d_gene: TRBD1
j_gene: TRBJ1-1
CDR3nt: TGTGCCAGCTCACCACGTCATCTCGGACAGGGGATGGTCACTGAAGCTTTCTTT
CDR3aa: CASSPRHLGQGMVTEAFF

v_gene: TRBV7-3
abundance: NA
d_gene: NA
j_gene: TRBJ2-6
CDR3nt: TGTGCCAGCAGCCCCACAGGGAGCTCTGGGGCCAACGTCCTGACTTTC
CDR3aa: CASSPTGSSGANVLTF

v_gene: TRBV4-3
abundance: NA
d_gene: TRBD1
j_gene: TRBJ1-2
CDR3nt: TGCGCCAGCAGCCAAAGGACAGGGACCCTCGGTGGCTACACCTTC
CDR3aa: CASSQRTGTLGGYTF

v_gene: TRBV2
abundance: NA
d_gene: TRBD2
j_gene: TRBJ2-1
CDR3nt: TGTGCCAGCAGCGTAGCGGGGGGGATCGATGAGCAGTTCTTC
CDR3aa: CASSVAGGIDEQFF

v_gene: TRBV18
abundance: NA
d_gene: NA
j_gene: TRBJ2-1
CDR3nt: TGTGCCAGCTCACCACGATCAAAGACAGGAGGTTCTCAGCATGAGCAGTTCTTC
CDR3aa: CASSPRSKTGGSQHEQFF

v_gene: TRBV9
abundance: NA
d_gene: TRBD2
j_gene: TRBJ2-1
CDR3nt: TGTGCCAGCAGCGTAGCTCAAGCGGGGGTCCTGGGGAATGAGCAGTTCTTC
CDR3aa: CASSVAQAGVLGNEQFF

v_gene: TRBV27
abundance: NA
d_gene: NA
j_gene: TRBJ1-3
CDR3nt: TGTGCCAGCAGATTGACAGGAGGAAACACCATATATTTT
CDR3aa: CASRLTGGNTIYF

v_gene: TRBV2
abundance: NA
d_gene: TRBD2
j_gene: TRBJ2-5
CDR3nt: TGTGCCAGCAGCGGCTTAGCGGGGGTGGAGACCCAGTACTTC
CDR3aa: CASSGLAGVETQYF

v_gene: TRBV30
abundance: NA
d_gene: TRBD2
j_gene: TRBJ2-5
CDR3nt: TGTGCCTGGAGGACGGGACTAGCAGTCCAAGAGACCCAGTACTTC
CDR3aa: CAWRTGLAVQETQYF

v_gene: TRBV9
abundance: few
d_gene: TRBD2
j_gene: TRBJ2-3
CDR3nt: TGTGCCAGCAGCGTAGCCGGTAGACTAGCTCGGGATACGCAGTATTTT
CDR3aa: CASSVAGRLARDTQYF

v_gene: TRBV7-3
abundance: NA
d_gene: TRBD2
j_gene: TRBJ2-2
CDR3nt: TGTGCCAGCAGCGCGACTAGCGGGAGCACCGGGGAGCTGTTTTTT
CDR3aa: CASSATSGSTGELFF

v_gene: TRBV27
abundance: NA
d_gene: TRBD2
j_gene: TRBJ2-5
CDR3nt: TGTGCCAGCAGTTTTCTAACTTCCGGGACTAGCGGGAGTCGGGAGACCCAGTACTTC
CDR3aa: CASSFLTSGTSGSRETQYF

v_gene: TRBV24-1
abundance: NA
d_gene: NA
j_gene: TRBJ1-5
CDR3nt: TGTGCCACCAGTGACAGGGATCAGCCCCAGCATTTT
CDR3aa: CATSDRDQPQHF

v_gene: TRBV5-6
abundance: NA
d_gene: TRBD1
j_gene: TRBJ2-3
CDR3nt: TGTGCCAGCAGCTTGGGGGGACAGGGGAGCACAGATACGCAGTATTTT
CDR3aa: CASSLGGQGSTDTQYF

v_gene: TRBV30
abundance: NA
d_gene: TRBD1
j_gene: TRBJ1-5
CDR3nt: TGTGCCTGGAGTGTAAAGCGGACAGGGGATCAGCCCCAGCATTTT
CDR3aa: CAWSVKRTGDQPQHF

v_gene: TRBV5-8
abundance: NA
d_gene: NA
j_gene: TRBJ2-7
CDR3nt: TGTGCCAGCATCCTTGCGGGCACCCTCGAGCAGTACTTC
CDR3aa: CASILAGTLEQYF

v_gene: TRBV7-8
abundance: NA
d_gene: NA
j_gene: TRBJ1-5
CDR3nt: TGTGCCAGCAGCACCCGGGCACAGGTTAATAGCAATCAGCCCCAGCATTTT
CDR3aa: CASSTRAQVNSNQPQHF

v_gene: TRBV7-2
abundance: NA
d_gene: NA
j_gene: TRBJ1-1
CDR3nt: TGTGCCAGCAGCTTAGAACTTCAGGGTGCGAACACTGAAGCTTTCTTT
CDR3aa: CASSLELQGANTEAFF

v_gene: TRBV19
abundance: once
d_gene: TRBD1
j_gene: TRBJ2-1
CDR3nt: TGTGCCAGTAGTATAGATCTATTAGGGGACAGGGGTGGGAATGAGCAGTTCTTC
CDR3aa: CASSIDLLGDRGGNEQFF

v_gene: TRBV11-2
abundance: NA
d_gene: NA
j_gene: TRBJ1-1
CDR3nt: TGTGCCAGCAGCCCGGGTCCTGAAGCTTTCTTT
CDR3aa: CASSPGPEAFF

v_gene: TRBV18
abundance: NA
d_gene: NA
j_gene: TRBJ2-1
CDR3nt: TGTGCCAGCTCACAATCCATAGGGGGTGAGCAGTTCTTC
CDR3aa: CASSQSIGGEQFF

v_gene: TRBV29-1
abundance: NA
d_gene: TRBD2
j_gene: TRBJ2-7
CDR3nt: TGCAGCGCCTCGGGAGGGCAGTACGAGCAGTACTTC
CDR3aa: CSASGGQYEQYF

v_gene: TRBV24-1
abundance: NA
d_gene: NA
j_gene: TRBJ1-4
CDR3nt: TGTGCCACCAGTGACTCCCCGAGGCCTGCGGGTGAAAAACTGTTTTTT
CDR3aa: CATSDSPRPAGEKLFF

v_gene: TRBV5-6
abundance: NA
d_gene: NA
j_gene: TRBJ1-1
CDR3nt: TGTGCCAGCAGCTTAGACAGATTGAACACTGAAGCTTTCTTT
CDR3aa: CASSLDRLNTEAFF

v_gene: TRBV29-1
abundance: NA
d_gene: NA
j_gene: TRBJ2-7
CDR3nt: TGCAGCGTTGGGGGGGACCGCGAGCAGTACTTC
CDR3aa: CSVGGDREQYF

v_gene: TRBV10-3
abundance: NA
d_gene: NA
j_gene: TRBJ1-4
CDR3nt: TGTGCCATCAGTGAGTCCAGAGGACGGGGTGAAAAACTGTTTTTT
CDR3aa: CAISESRGRGEKLFF

v_gene: TRBV19
abundance: NA
d_gene: TRBD1
j_gene: TRBJ2-1
CDR3nt: TGTGCCAGTGCTAGGGACAGGGTTAACAATGAGCAGTTCTTC
CDR3aa: CASARDRVNNEQFF

v_gene: TRBV9
abundance: NA
d_gene: NA
j_gene: TRBJ1-1
CDR3nt: TGTGCCAGCAGCGTAGCCCCCCCCGCTGAAGCTTTCTTT
CDR3aa: CASSVAPPAEAFF

v_gene: TRBV19
abundance: NA
d_gene: NA
j_gene: TRBJ1-2
CDR3nt: TGTGCCAGTAGAGAGACAGGTGACTACACCTTC
CDR3aa: CASRETGDYTF

v_gene: TRBV18
abundance: NA
d_gene: NA
j_gene: TRBJ2-2
CDR3nt: TGTGCCAGCTCACCGATCGCTACAGGGCGGACCGGGGAGCTGTTTTTT
CDR3aa: CASSPIATGRTGELFF

v_gene: TRBV7-6
abundance: NA
d_gene: NA
j_gene: TRBJ1-2
CDR3nt: TGTGCCAGCAGCTTAGATGCGGGGGCTAACTATGGCTACACCTTC
CDR3aa: CASSLDAGANYGYTF

v_gene: TRBV27
abundance: NA
d_gene: NA
j_gene: TRBJ1-1
CDR3nt: TGTGCCAGCAGTGACTATACGCACACTGAAGCTTTCTTT
CDR3aa: CASSDYTHTEAFF

v_gene: TRBV29-1
abundance: NA
d_gene: NA
j_gene: TRBJ2-5
CDR3nt: TGCAGCGTCAGTTCGTCTGGTAGCGGCGAGGCCCAGTACTTC
CDR3aa: CSVSSSGSGEAQYF

v_gene: TRBV24-1
abundance: NA
d_gene: NA
j_gene: TRBJ2-3
CDR3nt: TGTGCCACCAGTGATGTCAGTAGCACAGATACGCAGTATTTT
CDR3aa: CATSDVSSTDTQYF

v_gene: TRBV5-1
abundance: NA
d_gene: TRBD1
j_gene: TRBJ2-5
CDR3nt: TGCGCCAGCAGCTTGACAGGGGAGGAGACCCAGTACTTC
CDR3aa: CASSLTGEETQYF

v_gene: TRBV7-8
abundance: NA
d_gene: NA
j_gene: TRBJ2-5
CDR3nt: TGTGCCAGCAGCTCCCACAGGGCAGAGACCCAGTACTTC
CDR3aa: CASSSHRAETQYF

v_gene: TRBV7-2
abundance: NA
d_gene: TRBD1
j_gene: TRBJ2-7
CDR3nt: TGTGCCAGCAGCTCAGGACAGGGACGCTACGAGCAGTACTTC
CDR3aa: CASSSGQGRYEQYF

v_gene: TRBV7-3
abundance: NA
d_gene: NA
j_gene: TRBJ1-2
CDR3nt: TGTGCCAGCAGCTTAGGCTCGGGTTACGGCTACACCTTC
CDR3aa: CASSLGSGYGYTF

v_gene: TRBV18
abundance: NA
d_gene: NA
j_gene: TRBJ1-4
CDR3nt: TGTGCCAGCTCACCCGGGGGATCGGATGAAAAACTGTTTTTT
CDR3aa: CASSPGGSDEKLFF

v_gene: TRBV12-3/TRBV12-4
abundance: NA
d_gene: NA
j_gene: TRBJ2-2
CDR3nt: TGTGCCAGCAGAACGGTTAACACCGGGGAGCTGTTTTTT
CDR3aa: CASRTVNTGELFF

v_gene: TRBV2
abundance: NA
d_gene: TRBD2
j_gene: TRBJ2-1
CDR3nt: TGTGCCAGCAGCCCGACTAGCGGGAGCTACAATGAGCAGTTCTTC
CDR3aa: CASSPTSGSYNEQFF

v_gene: TRBV18
abundance: NA
d_gene: TRBD1
j_gene: TRBJ1-1
CDR3nt: TGTGCCAGCTCACCACCGGCGGGACAGGGGTGGAACACTGAAGCTTTCTTT
CDR3aa: CASSPPAGQGWNTEAFF

v_gene: TRBV6-1
abundance: NA
d_gene: TRBD1
j_gene: TRBJ1-2
CDR3nt: TGTGCCAGCAGTGAAGCGGGACAGGTGCCCCCTGGCTACACCTTC
CDR3aa: CASSEAGQVPPGYTF

v_gene: TRBV5-1
abundance: NA
d_gene: TRBD2
j_gene: TRBJ2-5
CDR3nt: TGCGCCAGCAGCCCTCTCGGGGGGACCGGGGAGACCCAGTACTTC
CDR3aa: CASSPLGGTGETQYF

v_gene: TRBV27
abundance: NA
d_gene: NA
j_gene: TRBJ1-5
CDR3nt: TGTGCCAGCAGTTTATCGTGGGGAGGGAGCAATCAGCCCCAGCATTTT
CDR3aa: CASSLSWGGSNQPQHF

v_gene: TRBV24-1
abundance: NA
d_gene: NA
j_gene: TRBJ2-1
CDR3nt: TGTGCCACCAGTGACCCAGGGAGGGGGGGCTACAATGAGCAGTTCTTC
CDR3aa: CATSDPGRGGYNEQFF